This T cell receptor (beta chain) was observed in a study of blood T cell repertoires in COVID-19. As for the study in general: Sample material is recorded as cDNA or gDNA derived from T cells, B-cell-depleted T cells, or PBMCs.

V was trimmed by 3 bases and J by 5 bases, leaving 16 bases between them. This CDR3 has 15 residues. Assay: immunoSEQ multiplex PCR; the TCRdb copy retains only in-frame clones and omits some. The sample yields about 250,000 clones, 90% seen once. The sequence was collected from a woman in her fifties or sixties with COVID-19, enrolled during active disease. Sequences were obtained from peripheral blood. The V gene is TRBV23-1, the J gene TRBJ2-5; a possible D gene is TRBD2 (5 bases). TRBV23-1 is given ORF status, its function remaining uncertain. The DNA of the CDR3 is TGCGCCAGCAGTCATGGTCAGCTAGCCAGGGAGACCCAGTACTTC. Protein: CASSHGQLARETQYF.